The TCR beta chain described here comes from a study of control samples from healthy donors and cancer patients. Only in-frame clones appear in the TCRdb table, and some are missing; sequencing was by immunoSEQ multiplex PCR. The table lists roughly 130,000 clones, roughly 90% of them singletons, with around 2.5% in the top ten. The CDR3 is 16 residues long. Germline V lookup: CDR1 KGHDR, CDR2 SFDVKD. V lost 2 bases, J lost 10 bases, and 20 bases lay in between. The chain couples TRBV24-1 to TRBJ1-5; D perhaps matches TRBD1 (6 bases). The clonotype was recovered from a man aged 18 to 30 in good health. The material sequenced was blood. In nucleotides, the CDR3 is TGTGCCACCAGTGATTCACAGGGTACGGGACTAGATCCCCAGCATTTT. It specifies CATSDSQGTGLDPQHF.